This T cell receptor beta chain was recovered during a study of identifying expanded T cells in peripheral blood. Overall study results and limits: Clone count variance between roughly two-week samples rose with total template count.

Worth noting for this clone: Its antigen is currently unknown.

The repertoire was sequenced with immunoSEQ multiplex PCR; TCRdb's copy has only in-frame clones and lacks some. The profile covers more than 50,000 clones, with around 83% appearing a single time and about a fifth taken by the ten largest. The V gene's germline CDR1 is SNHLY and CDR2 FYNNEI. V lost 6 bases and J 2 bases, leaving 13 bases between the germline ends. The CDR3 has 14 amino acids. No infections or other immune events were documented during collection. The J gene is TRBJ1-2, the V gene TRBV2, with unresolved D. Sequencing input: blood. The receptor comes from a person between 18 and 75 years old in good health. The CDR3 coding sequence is TGTGCCAGCAGCCCTAGGGAGTGGAACTATGGCTACACCTTC. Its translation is CASSPREWNYGYTF.